These 31 T cell receptor beta chains were sequenced from one sample in a study of shared clonotypes between healthy human individuals. CD45RO-negative CD8 cells positively selected for CCR7 made up the naive population, which excluded terminally differentiated effector memory CD45RA+ cells. Here immunoSEQ multiplex PCR was the method, and the copy in TCRdb shows in-frame clones only, minus some. The sample consists of about 700,000 clones, just over 90% of them appearing once. The source material was naive CD8+ T cells sorted from blood. The receptor set was obtained from a young man in good health.

This chain links TRBV27 with TRBJ2-5; D remains unclear. The CDR3 extends over 13 amino acids. V was cut by 4 bases and J by 5 bases, with 11 bases left in between. Germline V lookup: CDR1 MNHEY, CDR2 SMNVEV (reference sequence). The CDR3 DNA reads TGTGCCAGCAGTTCCCGGGTAGGGGAGACCCAGTACTTC. This translates into CASSSRVGETQYF.

V and J are TRBV6-1 and TRBJ2-7; D gene ambiguous. V was shortened by 3 bases and J by 2 bases, with 8 bases between the two germline ends. The CDR3 has 13 residues. Germline loops: CDR1 MNHNS, CDR2 SASEGT. The CDR3 protein is CASSDGEAYEQYF. CDR3 nucleotide sequence: TGTGCCAGCAGTGATGGGGAAGCCTACGAGCAGTACTTC.

V and J are TRBV28 and TRBJ2-7; 8 bases fit TRBD1. The CDR3 has 15 residues. From germline, CDR1 is MDHEN and CDR2 SYDVKM. V was clipped by 6 bases and J by 3 bases; unmatched bases: 10. The CDR3 is CASRSDRGVSYEQYF. CDR3 DNA: TGTGCCAGCAGATCCGACAGGGGAGTCAGCTACGAGCAGTACTTC.

V and J are TRBV29-1 and TRBJ1-1, with TRBD1 matching over 7 bases. The CDR3 is made up of 17 amino acids. The germline V gene encodes CDR1 SQVTM and CDR2 ANQGSEA. V dropped 6 bases and J dropped 1; count of bases not matched to a gene: 17. The CDR3 here is CSVQFGPGTEKNTEAFF. The CDR3 nucleotides are TGCAGCGTCCAATTTGGCCCCGGGACAGAAAAGAACACTGAAGCTTTCTTT.

The V and J genes are TRBV7-9 and TRBJ2-7; D possibly uses TRBD1 or TRBD2 (5 bases each). This CDR3 region has 13 residues. Germline V gene data show CDR1 as SEHNR and CDR2 as FQNEAQ (reference sequence). V lost 1 base and J lost 12, with 16 bases in between. In DNA, the CDR3 is TGTGCCAGCAGCTTAGGAAGTCCCTCCGGGGCGTACTTC. Protein product: CASSLGSPSGAYF.

The rearrangement uses TRBV4-1 and TRBJ1-4; D perhaps matches TRBD1 (5 bases). Deletions cut 10 bases from V and 7 bases from J, with 13 bases between. The germline V gene encodes CDR1 MGHRA and CDR2 YSYEKL. The CDR3 length is 12 residues. CDR3 nucleotide sequence: TGCGCCACCATGGGGGTAGGTGAAAAACTGTTTTTT. Translating it yields CATMGVGEKLFF.

This rearrangement joins TRBV11-3 to TRBJ2-1; 12 nucleotides match TRBD2. The CDR3 spans 18 residues. The germline CDR1 and CDR2 sequences are SGHNT and YENEEA. V gave up 4 bases and J gave up 0 bases; unmatched junction bases: 7. This CDR3 reads CASSSPSGRALSYNEQFF. CDR3 sequence (DNA): TGTGCCAGCAGCTCCCCTAGCGGGAGGGCTCTCTCCTACAATGAGCAGTTCTTC.

V usage is TRBV30 and J usage is TRBJ2-3; no clear D. The germline V gene encodes CDR1 GTSNPN and CDR2 SVGIG (reference sequence). This CDR3 is 13 amino acids long. The V and J ends lost 2 bases and 0 bases respectively, with 6 bases between them. The CDR3 coding sequence is TGTGCCTGGAGTAGGGCTAGCACAGATACGCAGTATTTT. Translating gives CAWSRASTDTQYF. The variable domain in full, completed from reference TRBV30 and TRBJ2-3, reads SQTIHQWPATLVQPVGSPLSLECTVEGTSNPNLYWYRQAAGRGLQLLFYSVGIGQISSEVPQNLSASRPQDRQFILSSKKLLLSDSGFYLCAWSRASTDTQYFGPGTRLTVL.

The rearrangement uses TRBV4-1 and TRBJ2-1; D ambiguous. The CDR3 has 17 amino acids. The V gene lost 0 bases and the J gene lost 2 bases, with 14 bases spanning the gap. In germline, CDR1 is MGHRA, CDR2 YSYEKL. The CDR3 coding sequence is TGCGCCAGCAGCCAAGAACCCCAGGACGGAGCCTACAATGAGCAGTTCTTC. Translated, it gives CASSQEPQDGAYNEQFF.

This chain uses TRBV7-9 with TRBJ2-3, with a possible D match to TRBD1 (6 bases). The V and J ends lost 5 bases and 1 base respectively, with 22 bases between them. This CDR3 has 18 residues. Germline V gene sequence: CDR1 SEHNR, CDR2 FQNEAQ (reference sequence). In DNA, the CDR3 is TGTGCCAGCAGCCCCGGTGGGGGCCTGACCCCTGGCACAGATACGCAGTATTTT. Translation gives CASSPGGGLTPGTDTQYF.

The V and J genes are TRBV4-3 and TRBJ1-1; no firm D call. The length of the CDR3 is 13 residues. The V gene's germline CDR1 is LGHNA and CDR2 YSLEER. V dropped 0 bases and J dropped 5 bases, with 7 bases sitting between them. CDR3 region: CASSQDIRTEAFF. The CDR3, as DNA: TGCGCCAGCAGCCAAGATATCCGAACTGAAGCTTTCTTT.

The genes are TRBV6-5 and TRBJ1-1; 7 nucleotides match TRBD1. Germline loops: CDR1 MNHEY, CDR2 SVGAGI. The length of the CDR3 is 14 residues. J gave up 2 bases and V 5 bases, and 5 bases lay outside the gene matches. The chain's CDR3 is CASSRQGFNTEAFF. The CDR3 region has the DNA TGTGCCAGCAGTCGACAGGGCTTTAACACTGAAGCTTTCTTT.

This chain joins TRBV28 and TRBJ1-5, with 9 positions matching TRBD1. J lost 5 bases, V lost 2 bases, and 7 bases had no gene match. This CDR3 contains 16 residues. Germline V gene data show CDR1 as MDHEN and CDR2 as SYDVKM. Here the CDR3 DNA reads TGTGCCAGCAGTTTAGACAGGGGGGTGCACGATCAGCCCCAGCATTTT. It specifies CASSLDRGVHDQPQHF.

The chain employs TRBV10-3 and TRBJ2-1; unclear D gene. The CDR3 totals 16 residues. Germline CDR1 and CDR2: ENHRY and SYGVKD. V shed 2 bases and J shed 3 bases, with 14 bases lying between them. This CDR3 reads CAISEVIGSHYNEQFF. In DNA form, the CDR3 reads TGTGCCATCAGTGAGGTTATAGGGTCCCACTACAATGAGCAGTTCTTC.

V gene TRBV5-1 combines with J gene TRBJ2-7, with D tentatively TRBD2 (5 bases). V was clipped by 4 bases and J by 0 bases, with 17 bases between them. In germline, CDR1 is SGHRS, CDR2 YFSETQ. The CDR3 sequence is 16 residues long. The CDR3 here is CASSPLGENLSYEQYF. CDR3 DNA sequence: TGCGCCAGCAGCCCTCTCGGGGAAAACCTCTCCTACGAGCAGTACTTC.

CDR3 amino acids: CASSPRQGYPAGTQYF. CDR3 nucleotide sequence: TGTGCCAGCAGCCCTCGACAGGGCTACCCCGCGGGTACGCAGTATTTT. The genes are TRBV9 and TRBJ2-3; the match to TRBD1 covers 7 bases. The CDR3 runs to 16 residues. After removal of 4 bases from V and 8 bases from J, the junction contained 16 bases not matched to a gene. The germline gives CDR1 SGDLS, CDR2 YYNGEE.

The gene calls are TRBV19 and TRBJ2-5, with 7 bases matching TRBD1. The CDR3 is 15 amino acids. V gave up 5 bases and J gave up 1 base; unmatched junction bases: 7. The V gene's germline CDR1 is LNHDA and CDR2 SQIVND (reference sequence). The CDR3 reads CASSPLQGSQETQYF. In nucleotides, the CDR3 is TGTGCCAGTAGTCCTTTACAGGGGAGCCAAGAGACCCAGTACTTC.

The V call is TRBV11-2, the J call TRBJ1-5; D is uncertain. CDR1 is SGHAT, CDR2 FQNNGV, per germline. The CDR3 is 13 amino acids. Trimming removed 1 base from V and 3 bases from J, with 4 bases in between. This chain's CDR3 is CASSLGHNQPQHF. In DNA form, the CDR3 reads TGTGCCAGCAGCTTAGGCCACAATCAGCCCCAGCATTTT.

This clone was seen just once. V is TRBV27 and J is TRBJ1-5, with D hard to call. The CDR3 totals 13 residues. V gave up 5 bases and J gave up 0 bases, with 5 bases separating them. The germline V gene encodes CDR1 MNHEY and CDR2 SMNVEV (reference sequence). CDR3 residues: CASSDASNQPQHF. DNA of the CDR3: TGTGCCAGCAGTGACGCTAGCAATCAGCCCCAGCATTTT.

The J gene is TRBJ2-4, the V gene TRBV10-3; tentatively, D is TRBD1 (6 bases). CDR1 is ENHRY, CDR2 SYGVKD, per germline. The V and J ends lost 2 bases and 5 bases respectively, with 13 bases between them. This CDR3 region has 15 residues. The CDR3 DNA follows: TGTGCCATCAGTGAGACCCCCCAGGGGCAAAACATTCAGTACTTC. It is translated as CAISETPQGQNIQYF.

The chain joins TRBV18 to TRBJ2-1; D gene unclear. The V and J ends lost 6 bases and 7 bases respectively, with 10 bases between them. Germline CDR1 is KGHSH and CDR2 is LQKENI. The CDR3 contains 12 residues. DNA of the CDR3: TGTGCCAGCTCGTCCCGGACGAATGAGCAGTTCTTC. Translated: CASSSRTNEQFF.

CDR3 amino acids: CASRATGGDLTPPYEQYF. The CDR3 DNA follows: TGTGCCAGCAGAGCAACGGGAGGGGATTTAACTCCCCCCTACGAGCAGTACTTC. The rearrangement joins TRBV7-8 to TRBJ2-7; 8 bases line up with TRBD2. CDR3 size: 18 residues. The J segment lost 2 bases and the V segment lost 6 bases, leaving 18 bases of the junction unmatched. The germline gives CDR1 SGHVS, CDR2 FQNEAQ.

In this sample, this clone turned up once. The V gene is TRBV27, the J gene TRBJ2-1; 9 bases line up with TRBD2. V dropped 5 bases and J dropped 7; count of bases not matched to a gene: 15. Germline V gene lookup returns CDR1 MNHEY and CDR2 SMNVEV (reference sequence). The CDR3 totals 17 residues. The CDR3 here is CASSEILAGLSNNEQFF. The CDR3, as DNA: TGTGCCAGCAGTGAAATACTAGCGGGCCTATCTAATAATGAGCAGTTCTTC.

V usage is TRBV10-1 and J usage is TRBJ2-3; D may correspond to TRBD1 or TRBD2 (5 bases each). This CDR3 has 16 amino acids. Trimming pared 5 bases from V and 4 bases from J, leaving 19 bases between. Germline lookup yields CDR1 WNHNN and CDR2 SYGVQD (reference sequence). The CDR3 nucleotides read TGCGCCAGCAGTCCACCGGGACGGTGCGTTTCAGATACGCAGTATTTT. It translates to CASSPPGRCVSDTQYF.

This clone appeared a single time. The V gene is TRBV29-1, the J gene TRBJ2-7, with D possibly matching TRBD1 (5 bases). The ends were cut back, 7 bases at V and 1 base at J, with 11 bases in the middle. There are 12 residues in the CDR3. The germline V gene has CDR1 SQVTM and CDR2 ANQGSEA. CDR3 bases: TGCAGCGCCTTTGGGGCGTCCTACGAGCAGTACTTC. It specifies CSAFGASYEQYF.

The chain recombines TRBV7-9 with TRBJ2-3; 10 nucleotides align to TRBD2. Germline V gene sequence: CDR1 SEHNR, CDR2 FQNEAQ (reference sequence). The length of the CDR3 is 15 residues. The V gene end was trimmed by 4 bases and the J gene end by 2 bases; junction bases not matched to a gene: 3. In nucleotides, the CDR3 is TGTGCCAGCAGCTCCACTAGCGGGATCACAGATACGCAGTATTTT. It is translated as CASSSTSGITDTQYF.

The CDR3 DNA sequence: TGTGCCAGCGTGGTCCGGGGCAATCAGCCCCAGCATTTT. Its protein product is CASVVRGNQPQHF. The J gene is TRBJ1-5, the V gene TRBV27; D not certain. Germline V gene sequence: CDR1 MNHEY, CDR2 SMNVEV (reference sequence). The CDR3 has 13 residues. V was pared by 8 bases and J by 2 bases, with 10 bases between.

The J gene is TRBJ1-3, the V gene TRBV11-2; no definite D call. This CDR3 contains 12 residues. The germline V and J ends were trimmed by 2 bases and 15 bases, with 14 bases remaining between them. Looked up from germline, CDR1 is SGHAT and CDR2 is FQNNGV. CDR3 in amino acids: CASSLRSDEAYF. CDR3 coding DNA: TGTGCCAGCAGCTTACGTTCCGATGAGGCATATTTT.

V usage is TRBV7-9 and J usage is TRBJ2-1; 11 positions match TRBD1. Germline V lookup: CDR1 SEHNR, CDR2 FQNEAQ (reference sequence). Trimming cost V 3 bases and J 12 bases; bases outside gene matches: 7. The CDR3 length is 14 residues. The CDR3 DNA reads TGTGCCAGCAGCTTGGACAGGGGGCGATGGGGGCAGTTCTTC. It is translated as CASSLDRGRWGQFF.

The CDR3 loop reads CASSLYKRMGSSYEQYF. Written as DNA, the CDR3 is TGTGCCAGCAGCTTATATAAAAGGATGGGGAGCTCCTACGAGCAGTACTTC. This chain joins TRBV13 and TRBJ2-7, with a weak D call TRBD2 (5 bases). Trimming left V 2 bases short and J 0 bases short, with 17 bases between. Germline CDR1 PRHDT, CDR2 FYEKMQ (reference sequence). This CDR3 is built from 17 residues. The full variable domain, rest sourced from reference TRBV13 and TRBJ2-7, is AAGVIQSPRHLIKEKRETATLKCYPIPRHDTVYWYQQGPGQDPQFLISFYEKMQSDKGSIPDRFSAQQFSDYHSELNMSSLELGDSALYFCASSLYKRMGSSYEQYFGPGTRLTVT.

The chain employs TRBV4-1 and TRBJ2-3; 8 positions agree with TRBD2. V lost 5 bases to trimming and J lost 2 bases; unmatched junction nucleotides: 6. In germline, CDR1 is MGHRA, CDR2 YSYEKL. This CDR3 is built from 15 residues. CDR3: CASSNGLAPTDTQYF. CDR3 bases: TGCGCCAGCAGCAACGGACTAGCCCCCACAGATACGCAGTATTTT.